Listed here are 30 T cell receptor beta chains from one sample, sequenced in a study of graft-versus-host responses after intestinal transplantation. Researchers processed graft tissue to release intraepithelial and lamina propria lymphocytes. The protocol was immunoSEQ multiplex PCR, while the TCRdb copy is restricted to in-frame clones and leaves out a portion. The top ten clones hold roughly 3.8% of a sample with just over 15,000 clones, around 69% of them seen once. Sequenced material: ileum tissue, taken 14 days after transplant. The receptors were sampled from a human patient who received an intestinal transplant, so some T cells may come from the graft donor.

The chain is built from TRBV13 and TRBJ2-5, with TRBD2 as a possible D gene (5 bases). Per the germline V gene, CDR1 is PRHDT and CDR2 is FYEKMQ (reference sequence). Trimming pared 0 bases from V and 2 bases from J, leaving 16 bases between. The CDR3 has 17 residues. The CDR3 sequence: CASSLGLGRIEQETQYF. The CDR3 bases are TGTGCCAGCAGCTTAGGCCTGGGGAGAATTGAACAAGAGACCCAGTACTTC.

The V and J genes are TRBV5-1 and TRBJ1-4; 10 bases agree with TRBD1. CDR1 is SGHRS and CDR2 is YFSETQ in the germline V gene. Trimming took 0 bases from V and 11 from J; bases not matched to a gene: 7. CDR3 size: 15 residues. This CDR3 is CASSLGGQGIGKLFF. The CDR3 bases are TGCGCCAGCAGCTTGGGGGGACAGGGGATTGGGAAACTGTTTTTT.

The V call is TRBV29-1, the J call TRBJ1-3; 8 bases are shared with TRBD1. The germline CDR1 and CDR2 sequences are SQVTM and ANQGSEA. V was pared by 5 bases and J by 0 bases, with 3 bases of the junction left unmatched. The CDR3 runs to 14 residues. The CDR3 region has the DNA TGCAGCGTTCAGGACAGGGACTCTGGAAACACCATATATTTT. Its translation: CSVQDRDSGNTIYF.

The CDR3 loop reads CAWNLGGLGYTF. The CDR3 DNA follows: TGTGCCTGGAATCTCGGGGGGCTTGGCTACACCTTC. The J gene is TRBJ1-2, the V gene TRBV30; D perhaps matches TRBD1 (6 bases). V was shortened by 4 bases and J by 7 bases, with 13 bases between the two germline ends. This CDR3 contains 12 residues. Germline V gene lookup returns CDR1 GTSNPN and CDR2 SVGIG (reference sequence).

The chain recombines TRBV7-6 with TRBJ2-5, with 9 bases matching TRBD1. This CDR3 has 15 residues. Per the germline V gene, CDR1 is SGHVS and CDR2 is FNYEAQ. After removal of 5 bases from V and 5 bases from J, the junction contained 9 bases not matched to a gene. CDR3 residues: CASSPEPTGGETQYF. As DNA, the CDR3 is TGTGCCAGCAGCCCGGAACCGACAGGGGGGGAGACCCAGTACTTC.

The chain carries TRBV5-8 and TRBJ2-7; D uncertain. The germline CDR1 and CDR2 sequences are SGHTS and YDEGEE. CDR3 size: 12 residues. The ends were cut back, 2 bases at V and 6 bases at J, with 9 bases in the middle. The CDR3 region has the DNA TGTGCCAGCAGCTTTTTTTCGGGCGAGCAGTACTTC. Its protein product is CASSFFSGEQYF.

This clone was seen only once. This chain links TRBV27 with TRBJ2-1; 7 nucleotides line up with TRBD1. The germline V gene has CDR1 MNHEY and CDR2 SMNVEV (reference sequence). The CDR3 is 15 residues long. V dropped 3 bases and J dropped 4; count of bases not matched to a gene: 6. CDR3 sequence: CASSFSSTGYNEQFF. The CDR3 nucleotides are TGTGCCAGCAGTTTCTCCTCGACAGGGTACAATGAGCAGTTCTTC.

This chain uses TRBV6-6 with TRBJ2-1; either TRBD1 or TRBD2 may supply D (6 bases each). The CDR3 covers 16 residues. Trimming took off 6 bases at V and 4 bases at J, with 19 bases between the two ends. Germline V gives CDR1 MNHNY, CDR2 SVGAGI (reference sequence). The CDR3 here is CASSLRGLGGYNEQFF. CDR3 nucleotide sequence: TGTGCCAGCAGCCTCCGAGGGCTAGGGGGGTACAATGAGCAGTTCTTC.

A few counts support this clone. V usage is TRBV4-1 and J usage is TRBJ1-2; D is unclear. Trimming cost V 0 bases and J 2 bases, with 19 bases left between them. This CDR3 is built from 18 residues. Germline values: CDR1 MGHRA, CDR2 YSYEKL. This chain's CDR3 is CASSQDTTAQPINYGYTF. The CDR3 DNA is TGCGCCAGCAGCCAAGATACGACCGCGCAACCCATCAACTATGGCTACACCTTC.

This rearrangement joins TRBV9 to TRBJ2-7; 7 bases map to TRBD2. V gave up 4 bases and J gave up 3 bases; unmatched junction bases: 7. Germline V gene sequence: CDR1 SGDLS, CDR2 YYNGEE. This CDR3 has 14 amino acids. The CDR3 is CASSPTSAYYEQYF. DNA of the CDR3: TGTGCCAGCAGCCCTACTAGCGCGTACTACGAGCAGTACTTC.

This chain connects TRBV6-5 to TRBJ2-5; D might be TRBD2 (6 bases). Looked up from germline, CDR1 is MNHEY and CDR2 is SVGAGI. CDR3 length equals 15 residues. V dropped 4 bases and J dropped 2 bases, with 14 bases sitting between them. This CDR3 is CASSSRGGTQETQYF. CDR3 nucleotide sequence: TGTGCCAGCAGTTCCCGTGGGGGGACTCAAGAGACCCAGTACTTC.

The J gene is TRBJ1-1, the V gene TRBV12-5, with unresolved D. The CDR3 totals 14 residues. From germline, CDR1 is LGHNT and CDR2 FRNRAP. V dropped 1 base and J dropped 1 base, with 7 bases sitting between them. In nucleotides, the CDR3 is TGTGCTAGTGGTTTGGGGACGGCGAACACTGAAGCTTTCTTT. It codes for CASGLGTANTEAFF.

The chain recombines TRBV10-2 with TRBJ2-1, with 9 positions matching TRBD1. The CDR3 runs 16 residues. From germline, CDR1 is WSHSY and CDR2 SAAADI. V lost 4 bases, J lost 5 bases, and 9 bases stayed unmatched. The CDR3 sequence: CASSAYNRGPDNEQFF. The DNA for the CDR3 is TGCGCCAGCAGTGCATACAACAGGGGGCCAGACAATGAGCAGTTCTTC.

The V call is TRBV29-1, the J call TRBJ2-3; 7 bases agree with TRBD1. The germline V gene encodes CDR1 SQVTM and CDR2 ANQGSEA. The CDR3 contains 14 residues. Unmatched junction bases numbered 5, after V lost 5 bases and J lost 0 bases. The CDR3 nucleotides read TGCAGCGTTAAAAGACAGGGCAGCACAGATACGCAGTATTTT. This codes for CSVKRQGSTDTQYF.

The J gene is TRBJ1-3, the V gene TRBV7-9; D gene unclear. This CDR3 contains 13 residues. V was pared by 4 bases and J by 4 bases, with 8 bases between. Per germline, CDR1 SEHNR and CDR2 FQNEAQ (reference sequence). This chain's CDR3 is CASSYLGGNTIYF. The CDR3 DNA reads as TGTGCCAGCAGCTATTTGGGGGGAAACACCATATATTTT.

The V call is TRBV4-1, the J call TRBJ2-7, with 16 bases matching TRBD2. The CDR3 is 19 residues long. In germline, CDR1 is MGHRA, CDR2 YSYEKL. V lost 3 bases and J lost 6; bases outside the gene matches: 14. DNA of the CDR3: TGCGCCAGCAGCCACGGAAGACGGACAGGGACTAGCGGGAGGGTCGAGCAGTACTTC. This translates into CASSHGRRTGTSGRVEQYF.

The chain employs TRBV4-1 and TRBJ2-1; D ambiguous. CDR3 size: 13 residues. Trimming left V 3 bases short and J 7 bases short, with 10 bases between. The germline V gene has CDR1 MGHRA and CDR2 YSYEKL. The CDR3 nucleotides are TGCGCCAGCAGCCATGGGGTCCGGAATGAGCAGTTCTTC. It codes for CASSHGVRNEQFF.

The rearrangement uses TRBV29-1 and TRBJ1-1; no firm D call. CDR1 is SQVTM, CDR2 ANQGSEA, per germline. The V end lost 4 bases, the J end lost 0 bases, and 9 bases lay between the germline ends. CDR3 length equals 13 residues. The CDR3 loop reads CSVVGRMNTEAFF. In nucleotides, the CDR3 is TGCAGCGTTGTCGGCAGGATGAACACTGAAGCTTTCTTT.

This clone was seen a single time. The J gene is TRBJ2-4, the V gene TRBV7-9; 8 bases align to TRBD1. There are 15 residues in the CDR3. V lost 6 bases to trimming and J lost 3 bases; unmatched junction nucleotides: 7. From germline, CDR1 is SEHNR and CDR2 FQNEAQ (reference sequence). The CDR3, as DNA: TGTGCCAGCAGAATCGAAACAGGGGGCAAAAACATTCAGTACTTC. It yields the protein CASRIETGGKNIQYF.

The rearrangement links TRBV7-3 to TRBJ2-7; 9 bases match TRBD2. Germline V lookup: CDR1 SGHTA, CDR2 FQGTGA. The CDR3 runs 18 residues. V lost 9 bases, J lost 0 bases, and 18 bases stayed unmatched. CDR3 sequence: CARLPWGGLALPSYEQYF. CDR3 DNA: TGTGCCAGGCTTCCATGGGGAGGACTAGCGCTCCCCTCCTACGAGCAGTACTTC.

The chain couples TRBV30 to TRBJ2-1; 8 bases fit TRBD2. V lost 0 bases to trimming and J lost 4 bases; unmatched junction nucleotides: 14. The germline CDR1 and CDR2 sequences are GTSNPN and SVGIG (reference sequence). The CDR3 is made up of 18 amino acids. DNA of the CDR3: TGTGCCTGGAGTGTACAGTTCTTAACGGGAGGGCCATACAATGAGCAGTTCTTC. Protein sequence: CAWSVQFLTGGPYNEQFF.

The CDR3 spells CASSLEGSTNEQYF. DNA of the CDR3: TGTGCCAGCAGCTTAGAAGGGTCGACCAACGAGCAGTACTTC. The V call is TRBV11-3, the J call TRBJ2-7; no clear D. Germline-derived CDR1 and CDR2 are SGHNT and YENEEA. The ends were cut back, 0 bases at V and 5 bases at J, with 11 bases in the middle. This CDR3 has 14 amino acids.

This chain uses TRBV7-9 with TRBJ2-2; no firm D call. The CDR3 spans 10 residues. Germline V gene sequence: CDR1 SEHNR, CDR2 FQNEAQ (reference sequence). With 11 bases removed from V and 5 bases from J, the gap between germline ends came to 6 bases. For the CDR3, the DNA is TGTGCCGGACGGACCGGGGAGCTGTTTTTT. It encodes CAGRTGELFF.

The V and J genes are TRBV4-1 and TRBJ2-7, with D unresolved. From germline, CDR1 is MGHRA and CDR2 YSYEKL. This CDR3 is 14 amino acids long. The germline V and J ends were trimmed by 0 bases and 6 bases, with 12 bases remaining between them. This chain's CDR3 is CASSQESTVGEQYF. CDR3 sequence (DNA): TGCGCCAGCAGCCAAGAAAGTACGGTAGGCGAGCAGTACTTC.

This chain uses TRBV10-1 with TRBJ1-1, with D hard to call. The CDR3 spans 13 residues. The germline V and J ends were trimmed by 6 bases and 4 bases, with 12 bases remaining between them. Germline V lookup: CDR1 WNHNN, CDR2 SYGVQD (reference sequence). The DNA for the CDR3 is TGCGCCAGCAGCCTCCACTGGGGCACTGAAGCTTTCTTT. It encodes CASSLHWGTEAFF.

The chain couples TRBV28 to TRBJ2-5, with 11 nucleotides matching TRBD2. Per the germline V gene, CDR1 is MDHEN and CDR2 is SYDVKM. CDR3 length: 16 amino acids. J was trimmed by 4 bases and V by 7 bases; bases with no gene match: 11. The chain's CDR3 is CASNIAGGPWGETQYF. In DNA form, the CDR3 reads TGTGCCAGCAATATAGCGGGAGGGCCTTGGGGAGAGACCCAGTACTTC.

The chain has TRBV6-1 and TRBJ2-1; 9 bases fit TRBD2. Trimming took 3 bases from V and 8 from J; bases not matched to a gene: 11. This CDR3 comprises 16 residues. Germline lookup yields CDR1 MNHNS and CDR2 SASEGT. CDR3 DNA sequence: TGTGCCAGCAGTGATAGCCCGGCGGGAGGGTGGGATGAGCAGTTCTTC. As protein: CASSDSPAGGWDEQFF.

The chain joins TRBV30 to TRBJ1-3; D uncertain. The CDR3 is 13 residues long. The ends were cut back, 0 bases at V and 0 bases at J, with 3 bases in the middle. The germline CDR1 and CDR2 sequences are GTSNPN and SVGIG (reference sequence). The CDR3 DNA reads TGTGCCTGGAGTGTACACTCTGGAAACACCATATATTTT. Its translation: CAWSVHSGNTIYF. The complete variable domain, with remaining parts taken from reference TRBV30 and TRBJ1-3, reads SQTIHQWPATLVQPVGSPLSLECTVEGTSNPNLYWYRQAAGRGLQLLFYSVGIGQISSEVPQNLSASRPQDRQFILSSKKLLLSDSGFYLCAWSVHSGNTIYFGEGSWLTVV.

As concerns this clone: Other nucleotide sequences in the sample specify the same CDR3. The chain uses TRBV7-9 and TRBJ1-1, with no clear D. CDR1 is SEHNR, CDR2 FQNEAQ, per germline (reference sequence). V was cut by 6 bases and J by 0 bases, with 5 bases left in between. This CDR3 contains 12 residues. The CDR3 reads CASSVMNTEAFF. CDR3 nucleotide sequence: TGTGCCAGCAGTGTGATGAACACTGAAGCTTTCTTT.

Regarding this clone: The same CDR3 arises from other DNA sequences in this sample as well. V is TRBV11-2 and J is TRBJ1-1; D is undetermined. Looked up from germline, CDR1 is SGHAT and CDR2 is FQNNGV. The V gene lost 3 bases and the J gene lost 1 base, with 3 bases spanning the gap. This CDR3 comprises 12 residues. CDR3 coding DNA: TGTGCCAGCAGCTTTGGGAACACTGAAGCTTTCTTT. Amino acids: CASSFGNTEAFF.